This T cell receptor (beta chain) was observed in a study of blood T cell repertoires in COVID-19. About the study: PBMCs, B-cell-depleted T cells, or T cells provided the cDNA or gDNA that made up the material.

Seattle patient enrollment occurred during active infection, with longitudinal follow-up thereafter. As processed by the authors: Amplifying reference gene primers gave estimates of nucleated cell counts. Sequencing used immunoSEQ multiplex PCR; TCRdb keeps in-frame clones, though not all of them. The V and J calls and the clone size are those of that table, but D and trimming were determined from the DNA. The data show under 250,000 clones, 80% to 95% seen once. Germline V gives CDR1 SEHNR, CDR2 FQNEAQ (reference sequence). The CDR3 extends over 17 amino acids. V was pared by 1 base and J by 6 bases, with 13 bases of the junction left unmatched.

This sequence was found in a man aged 30-40 years with COVID-19, enrolled during active disease. This chain connects TRBV7-9 to TRBJ1-2; 8 bases are shared with TRBD1. Sequenced: peripheral blood. For the CDR3, the DNA is TGTGCCAGCAGCTTAGAGGCCACAGGGGGTTTTCGAAATGGCTACACCTTC. This gives the protein CASSLEATGGFRNGYTF.